This T cell receptor (beta chain) appears in the sequencing data of a study of CD8 T cells in ankylosing spondylitis. Note on this clonotype: What it binds is not known.

TCRdb redid the calling of the 5' RACE reads with MiXCR, one entry per CDR3 protein. This sample carries some 290,000 distinct CDR3 sequences, 20% of them seen once, and the ten largest clones take 7.5% to 9%. CDR1 and CDR2 (germline): DFQATT, SNEGSKA (reference sequence). CDR3 length equals 14 residues. V was cut by 3 bases and J by 2 bases, with 11 bases left in between. The study, taken as a whole, reports: A motif in TCR beta, a set of several highly homologous variants, appeared characteristic of ankylosing spondylitis blood.

J is TRBJ1-5 and V is TRBV20-1, with D uncertain. The clonotype comes from a male donor with ankylosing spondylitis or in good health (not recorded which). Material: blood, either unsorted or a sorted T cell fraction (not recorded which). CDR3 loop: CSASADRGNQPQHF. DNA of the CDR3: TGCAGTGCTAGTGCTGACCGGGGCAATCAGCCCCAGCATTTT.